The T cell receptor (beta chain) under discussion was sequenced for a study of blood T cells in healthy people across ages. General study findings and limits: As age increased, TCR beta diversity per million T cells fell in a roughly linear fashion.

A word on this clonotype: Antigen specificity is unknown.

Primers used in a second PCR of roughly 6 to 11 cycles were a sample-barcoded 5' primer and a J-beta primer mix. Through a template-switch adaptor with 12 random nucleotides, each cDNA molecule received a tag. TCRdb processed the 5' RACE reads anew with MiXCR; each CDR3 protein has one entry. Here the sample spans some 1.7 million distinct CDR3 sequences, 28% being singletons. This CDR3 region has 14 residues. V lost 4 bases to trimming and J lost 2 bases; unmatched junction nucleotides: 5. Germline V gene sequence: CDR1 SGHRS, CDR2 YFSETQ. Sequencing input: blood. The rearrangement joins TRBV5-1 to TRBJ2-7; 8 nucleotides align to TRBD1. The sequence was obtained from a woman in her twenties or thirties in good health. This chain's CDR3 is CASSQTTGAYEQYF. The CDR3 DNA reads as TGCGCCAGCAGCCAAACGACAGGGGCCTACGAGCAGTACTTC.